This T cell receptor (beta chain) was identified in a study of T cell responses to AZD1222 COVID-19 vaccine. Comments on this clone: The antigen remains undetermined.

This CDR3 has 16 residues. The study, taken as a whole, reports: Seropositive status at baseline applied to only a handful of AZD1222 recipients. Spike-spanning, vaccine-associated CD4 TCRs were dominant at 160-218 and 743-854. Reports say nearly half of spike-specific TCRs go after unmutated variant regions. Donors were largely white British and mainly female; clonal diversity was possibly underestimated.

Sequencing used immunoSEQ multiplex PCR; TCRdb keeps in-frame clones, though not all of them. This table holds about 140,000 clones, roughly 80% found once. V and J are TRBV21-1 and TRBJ2-3; TRBD1, the table's D call, lacks a check against the DNA. TRBV21-1 is a pseudogene segment. The sequences come from peripheral blood, collected on day 0 of AZD1222 vaccination. The receptor's source is an adult in good health. The CDR3 loop reads CAATLLGAGSTDTQYF. The CDR3 DNA reads TGTGCCGCTACCCTATTGGGGGCCGGGAGCACAGATACGCAGTATTTT.